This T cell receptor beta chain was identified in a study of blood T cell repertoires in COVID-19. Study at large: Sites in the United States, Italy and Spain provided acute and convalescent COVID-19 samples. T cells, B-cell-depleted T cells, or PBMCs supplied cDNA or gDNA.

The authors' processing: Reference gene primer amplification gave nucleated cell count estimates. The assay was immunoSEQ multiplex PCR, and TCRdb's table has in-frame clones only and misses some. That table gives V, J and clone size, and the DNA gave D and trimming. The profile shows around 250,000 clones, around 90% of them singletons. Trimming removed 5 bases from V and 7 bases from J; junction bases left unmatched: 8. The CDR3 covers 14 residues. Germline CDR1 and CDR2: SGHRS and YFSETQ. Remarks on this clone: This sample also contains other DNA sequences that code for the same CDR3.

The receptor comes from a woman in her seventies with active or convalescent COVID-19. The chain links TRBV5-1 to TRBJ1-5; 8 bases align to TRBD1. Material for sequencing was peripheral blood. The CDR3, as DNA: TGCGCCAGCAGTCTAGGACAGGGAGGCCAGCCCCAGCATTTT. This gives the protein CASSLGQGGQPQHF.